This T cell receptor beta chain was profiled in a study of blood T cell repertoires in COVID-19. On the study more broadly: Sites across the United States, Italy and Spain contributed samples from acute and convalescent COVID-19.

This clone appeared a single time. The CDR3 is 14 residues long. The germline CDR1 and CDR2 sequences are SGHRS and YFSETQ. After removal of 4 bases from V and 7 bases from J, the junction contained 11 bases not matched to a gene. How the authors handled the data: Amplification of reference gene primers provided the estimated nucleated cell counts. The data were produced by immunoSEQ multiplex PCR, yet TCRdb's version contains in-frame clones alone and is incomplete. V and J calls and clone size are given by that table; D and trimming were obtained from the DNA. The sample includes about 170,000 clones, around 91% seen only once; the top ten take 0.77%.

This receptor was taken from a young woman who had recovered from COVID-19. J is TRBJ2-7 and V is TRBV5-1; the match to TRBD1 covers 7 bases. Source material: PBMCs or T cells enriched from blood (not recorded which). CDR3 in DNA: TGCGCCAGCAGCATAGGGACAGCCCTCCGGGAGCAGTACTTC. Protein sequence: CASSIGTALREQYF.